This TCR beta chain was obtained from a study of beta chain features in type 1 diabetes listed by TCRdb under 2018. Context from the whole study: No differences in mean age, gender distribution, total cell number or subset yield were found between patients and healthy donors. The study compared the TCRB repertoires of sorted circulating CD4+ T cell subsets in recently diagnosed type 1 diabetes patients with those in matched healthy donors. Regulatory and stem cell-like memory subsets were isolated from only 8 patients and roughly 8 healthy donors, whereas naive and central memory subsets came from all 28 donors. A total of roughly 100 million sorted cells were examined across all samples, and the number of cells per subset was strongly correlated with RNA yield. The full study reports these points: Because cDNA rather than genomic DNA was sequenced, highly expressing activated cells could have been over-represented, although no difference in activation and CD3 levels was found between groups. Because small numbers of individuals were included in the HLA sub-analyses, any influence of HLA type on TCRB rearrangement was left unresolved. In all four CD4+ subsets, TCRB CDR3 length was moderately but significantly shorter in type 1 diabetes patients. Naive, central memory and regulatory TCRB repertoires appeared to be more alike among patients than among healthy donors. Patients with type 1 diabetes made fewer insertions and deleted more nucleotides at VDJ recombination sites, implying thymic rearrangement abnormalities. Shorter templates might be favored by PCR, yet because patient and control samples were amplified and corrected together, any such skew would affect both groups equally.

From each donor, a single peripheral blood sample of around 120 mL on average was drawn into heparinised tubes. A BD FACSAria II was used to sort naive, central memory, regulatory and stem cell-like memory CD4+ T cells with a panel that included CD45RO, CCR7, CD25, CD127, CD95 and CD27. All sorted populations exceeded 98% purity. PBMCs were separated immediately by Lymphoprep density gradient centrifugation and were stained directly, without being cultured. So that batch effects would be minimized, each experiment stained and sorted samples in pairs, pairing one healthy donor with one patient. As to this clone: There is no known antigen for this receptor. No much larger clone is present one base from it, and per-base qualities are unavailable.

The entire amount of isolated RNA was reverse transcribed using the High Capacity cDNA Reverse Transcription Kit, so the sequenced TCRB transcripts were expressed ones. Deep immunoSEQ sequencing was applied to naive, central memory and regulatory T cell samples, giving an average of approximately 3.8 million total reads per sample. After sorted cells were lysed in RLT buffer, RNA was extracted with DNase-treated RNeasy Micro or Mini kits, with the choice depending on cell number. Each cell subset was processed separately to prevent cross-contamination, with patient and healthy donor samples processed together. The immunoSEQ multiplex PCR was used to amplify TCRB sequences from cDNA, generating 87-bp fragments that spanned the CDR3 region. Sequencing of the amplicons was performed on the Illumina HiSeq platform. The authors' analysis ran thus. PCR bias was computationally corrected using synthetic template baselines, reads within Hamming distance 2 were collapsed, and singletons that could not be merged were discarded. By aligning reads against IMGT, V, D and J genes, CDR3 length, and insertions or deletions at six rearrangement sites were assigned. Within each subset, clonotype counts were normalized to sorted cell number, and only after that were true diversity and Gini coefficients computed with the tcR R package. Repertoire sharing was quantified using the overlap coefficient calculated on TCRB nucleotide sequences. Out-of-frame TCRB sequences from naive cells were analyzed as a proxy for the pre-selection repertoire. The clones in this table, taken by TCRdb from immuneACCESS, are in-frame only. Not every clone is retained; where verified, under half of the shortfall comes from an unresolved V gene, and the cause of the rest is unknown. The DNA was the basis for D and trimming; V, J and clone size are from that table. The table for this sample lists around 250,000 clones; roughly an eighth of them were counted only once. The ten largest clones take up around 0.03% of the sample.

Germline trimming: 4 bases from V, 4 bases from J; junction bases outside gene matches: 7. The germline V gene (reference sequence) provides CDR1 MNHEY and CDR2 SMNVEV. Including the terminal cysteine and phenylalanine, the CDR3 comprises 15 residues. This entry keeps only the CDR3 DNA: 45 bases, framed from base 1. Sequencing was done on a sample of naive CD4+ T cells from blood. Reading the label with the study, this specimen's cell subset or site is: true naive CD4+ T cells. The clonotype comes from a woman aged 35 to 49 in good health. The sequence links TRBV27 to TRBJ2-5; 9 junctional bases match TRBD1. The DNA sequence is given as TGTGCCAGCAGTTGGACAGGGGAGGGTGGAGAGACCCAGTACTTC. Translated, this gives CASSWTGEGGETQYF.